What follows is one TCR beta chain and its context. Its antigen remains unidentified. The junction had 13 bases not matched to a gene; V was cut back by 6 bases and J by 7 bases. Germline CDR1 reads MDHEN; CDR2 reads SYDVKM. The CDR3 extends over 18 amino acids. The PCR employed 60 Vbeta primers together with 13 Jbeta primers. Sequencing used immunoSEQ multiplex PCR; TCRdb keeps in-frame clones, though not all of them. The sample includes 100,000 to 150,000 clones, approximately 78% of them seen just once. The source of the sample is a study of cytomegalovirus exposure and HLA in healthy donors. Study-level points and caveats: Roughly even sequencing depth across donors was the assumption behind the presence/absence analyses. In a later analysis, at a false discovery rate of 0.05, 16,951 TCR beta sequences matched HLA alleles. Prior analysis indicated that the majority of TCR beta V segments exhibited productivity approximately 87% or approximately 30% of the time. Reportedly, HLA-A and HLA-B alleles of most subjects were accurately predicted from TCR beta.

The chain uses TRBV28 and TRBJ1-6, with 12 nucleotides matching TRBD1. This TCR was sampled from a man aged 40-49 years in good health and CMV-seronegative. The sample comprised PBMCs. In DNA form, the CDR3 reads TGTGCCAGCAGGCCCCCGGGACAGGGGGCAGGAGGGAATTCACCCCTCCACTTT. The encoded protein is CASRPPGQGAGGNSPLHF.